A single sample gave rise to the 10 T cell receptor beta chains below, sequenced in a study of T-cell memory formation after mild COVID-19. TCRdb reprocessed the 5' RACE reads with MiXCR, giving one entry per CDR3 protein. The table has roughly 350,000 distinct CDR3 sequences, approximately 15% seen once; the top ten hold approximately 21%. Sample: PBMCs or a T cell subset sorted from them (not recorded which). Receptor source: a man younger than 30 who had mild COVID-19 (a few samples of this study predate the infection). Cell type and time point are not known.

This rearrangement joins TRBV24-1 to TRBJ1-1; D is uncertain. Between the trimmed V and J ends, which lost 4 bases and 0 bases, there was a span of 8 bases. Germline V CDR1 and CDR2: KGHDR, SFDVKD. The CDR3 runs 14 residues. This chain's CDR3 is CATSESTLNTEAFF. Written as DNA, the CDR3 is TGTGCCACCAGTGAGTCGACATTGAACACTGAAGCTTTCTTT.

This clonotype was picked up many times. V and J are TRBV7-8 and TRBJ2-2; tentatively, D is TRBD2 (6 bases). Germline loops: CDR1 SGHVS, CDR2 FQNEAQ. The CDR3 extends over 15 amino acids. V lost 2 bases, J lost 4 bases, and 11 bases lay in between. CDR3 residues: CASSLRGGITGELFF. The CDR3 bases are TGTGCCAGCAGCTTACGTGGCGGGATCACCGGGGAGCTGTTTTTT.

This clonotype appeared a single time. V and J are TRBV7-3 and TRBJ2-6; D is ambiguous. Germline CDR1 reads SGHTA; CDR2 reads FQGTGA. Trimming removed 1 base from V and 1 base from J, with 5 bases in between. The CDR3 loop spans 15 amino acids. CDR3 region: CASSLMRSGANVLTF. CDR3 bases: TGTGCCAGCAGCTTAATGCGGTCTGGGGCCAACGTCCTGACTTTC.

This clonotype has just a few counts. The gene calls are TRBV29-1 and TRBJ2-7; D might be TRBD1 (6 bases). The CDR3 runs 15 residues. The V and J ends lost 6 bases and 0 bases respectively, with 18 bases between them. Germline assignment: CDR1 SQVTM and CDR2 ANQGSEA. The CDR3 sequence: CSVAGTPDDSYEQYF. CDR3 nucleotide sequence: TGCAGCGTGGCCGGGACACCCGACGACTCCTACGAGCAGTACTTC.

The J gene is TRBJ2-6, the V gene TRBV5-1; no clear D. With 7 bases removed from V and 4 bases from J, the gap between germline ends came to 12 bases. This CDR3 comprises 14 residues. The V gene's germline CDR1 is SGHRS and CDR2 YFSETQ. Written as DNA, the CDR3 is TGCGCCAGCCGGGCCCTAGGGGGGGCCAACGTCCTGACTTTC. It specifies CASRALGGANVLTF.

The chain couples TRBV6-2 or TRBV6-3 to TRBJ2-2, with D tentatively TRBD1 or TRBD2 (6 bases each). Germline lookup yields CDR1 MNHEY and CDR2 SVGEGT. The CDR3 loop spans 15 amino acids. V lost 2 bases to trimming and J lost 4 bases, with 11 bases between them. DNA of the CDR3: TGTGCCAGCAGTTACAGAGGGGGGCCCACCGGGGAGCTGTTTTTT. This gives the protein CASSYRGGPTGELFF.

This clonotype was seen a few times. This chain joins TRBV6-5 and TRBJ2-1; D gene unclear. The V and J ends lost 8 bases and 6 bases respectively, with 8 bases between them. The CDR3 covers 11 residues. Germline assignment: CDR1 MNHEY and CDR2 SVGAGI. The CDR3 coding sequence is TGTGCCAGCGGTGTAGTCAATGAGCAGTTCTTC. Amino acids: CASGVVNEQFF.

This clonotype was recorded once. J is TRBJ2-2 and V is TRBV10-3; a possible D gene is TRBD2 (5 bases). The ends were cut back, 2 bases at V and 8 bases at J, with 12 bases in the middle. From germline, CDR1 is ENHRY and CDR2 SYGVKD. This CDR3 region has 14 residues. Here the CDR3 DNA reads TGTGCCATCAGTGAGGACCGAGGGTCTGGGGAGCTGTTTTTT. It encodes CAISEDRGSGELFF.

The chain couples TRBV10-3 to TRBJ2-3, with 8 bases identical to TRBD2. Germline values: CDR1 ENHRY, CDR2 SYGVKD. The CDR3 length is 16 residues. V shed 3 bases and J 3 bases; nucleotides not matched to a gene: 8. The CDR3 sequence is CAISDPQLADTDTQYF. The DNA of the CDR3 is TGTGCCATCAGTGATCCTCAACTAGCGGATACAGATACGCAGTATTTT.

The V and J genes are TRBV6-6 and TRBJ2-5, with 9 positions matching TRBD2. Trimming cost V 4 bases and J 2 bases; bases outside gene matches: 5. Per the germline V gene, CDR1 is MNHNY and CDR2 is SVGAGI (reference sequence). The CDR3 has 15 amino acids. The CDR3 nucleotides are TGTGCCAGCAGTTCAAATAGCGGGGGACAAGAGACCCAGTACTTC. Residues: CASSSNSGGQETQYF.